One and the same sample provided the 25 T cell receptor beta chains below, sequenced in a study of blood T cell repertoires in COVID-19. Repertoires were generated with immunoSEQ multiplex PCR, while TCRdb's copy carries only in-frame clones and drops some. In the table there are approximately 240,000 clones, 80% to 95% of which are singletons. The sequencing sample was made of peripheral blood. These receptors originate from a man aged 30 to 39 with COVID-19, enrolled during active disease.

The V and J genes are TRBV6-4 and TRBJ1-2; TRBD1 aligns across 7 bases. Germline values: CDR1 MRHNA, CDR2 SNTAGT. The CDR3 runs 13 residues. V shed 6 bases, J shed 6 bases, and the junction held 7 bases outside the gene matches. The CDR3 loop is CASSSTGKDGYTF. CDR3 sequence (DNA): TGTGCCAGCAGCTCGACAGGGAAGGATGGCTACACCTTC.

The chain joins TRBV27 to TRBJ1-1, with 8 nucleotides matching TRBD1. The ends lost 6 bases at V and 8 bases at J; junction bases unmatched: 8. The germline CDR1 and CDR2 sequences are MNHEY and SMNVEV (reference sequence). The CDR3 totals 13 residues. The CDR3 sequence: CASSTQDRVEAFF. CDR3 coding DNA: TGTGCCAGCAGCACCCAGGACAGGGTCGAAGCTTTCTTT.

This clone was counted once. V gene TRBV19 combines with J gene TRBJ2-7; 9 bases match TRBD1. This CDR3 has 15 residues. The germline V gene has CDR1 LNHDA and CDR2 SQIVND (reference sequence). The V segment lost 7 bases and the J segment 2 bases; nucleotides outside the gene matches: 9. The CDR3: CASMWGQGQPYEQYF. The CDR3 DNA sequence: TGTGCCAGTATGTGGGGACAGGGCCAGCCCTACGAGCAGTACTTC.

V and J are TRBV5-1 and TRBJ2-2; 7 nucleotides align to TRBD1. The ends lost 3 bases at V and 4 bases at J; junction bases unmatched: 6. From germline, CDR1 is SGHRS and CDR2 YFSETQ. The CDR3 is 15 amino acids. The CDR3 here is CASSSDRASTGELFF. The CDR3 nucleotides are TGCGCCAGCAGCTCCGACAGGGCCAGCACCGGGGAGCTGTTTTTT.

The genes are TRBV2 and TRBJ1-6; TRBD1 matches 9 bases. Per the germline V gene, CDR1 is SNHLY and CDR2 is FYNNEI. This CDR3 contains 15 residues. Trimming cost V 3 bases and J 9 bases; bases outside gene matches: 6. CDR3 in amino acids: CASSDDRGGGSPLHF. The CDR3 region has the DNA TGTGCCAGCAGTGACGACAGGGGGGGCGGTTCACCCCTCCACTTT.

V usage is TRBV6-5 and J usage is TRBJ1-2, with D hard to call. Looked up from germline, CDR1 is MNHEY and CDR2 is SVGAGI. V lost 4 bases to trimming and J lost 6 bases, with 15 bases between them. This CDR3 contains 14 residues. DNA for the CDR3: TGTGCCAGCAGTTCTCCGGACGGAGGAAATGGCTACACCTTC. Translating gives CASSSPDGGNGYTF.

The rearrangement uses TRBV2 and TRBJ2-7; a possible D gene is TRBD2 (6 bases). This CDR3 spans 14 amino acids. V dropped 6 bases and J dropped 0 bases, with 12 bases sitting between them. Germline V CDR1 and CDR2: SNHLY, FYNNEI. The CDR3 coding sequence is TGTGCCAGCAGGCCCCGGCGGGACTCCTACGAGCAGTACTTC. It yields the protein CASRPRRDSYEQYF.

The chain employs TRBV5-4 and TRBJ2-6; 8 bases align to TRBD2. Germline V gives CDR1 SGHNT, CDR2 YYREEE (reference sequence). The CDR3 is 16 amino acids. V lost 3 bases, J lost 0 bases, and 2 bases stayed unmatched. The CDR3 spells CASSSGGGSGANVLTF. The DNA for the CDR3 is TGTGCCAGCAGCTCCGGGGGGGGCTCTGGGGCCAACGTCCTGACTTTC.

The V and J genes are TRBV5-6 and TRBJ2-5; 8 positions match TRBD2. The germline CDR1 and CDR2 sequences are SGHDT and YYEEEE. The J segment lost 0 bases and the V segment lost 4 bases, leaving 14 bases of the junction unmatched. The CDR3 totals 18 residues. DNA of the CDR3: TGTGCCAGCAGCGGACCGGGACTAGGCGGGGGGTACCAAGAGACCCAGTACTTC. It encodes CASSGPGLGGGYQETQYF.

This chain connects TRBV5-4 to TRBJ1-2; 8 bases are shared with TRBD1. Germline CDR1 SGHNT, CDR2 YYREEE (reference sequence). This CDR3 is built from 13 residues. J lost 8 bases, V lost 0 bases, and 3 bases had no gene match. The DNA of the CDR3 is TGTGCCAGCAGCTTGGAATCAGGGGGCGGCTACACCTTC. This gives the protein CASSLESGGGYTF.

CDR3 region: CASSLRDRLNEKLFF. In DNA, the CDR3 is TGTGCCAGCAGCCTAAGGGACAGACTTAATGAAAAACTGTTTTTT. The V call is TRBV4-2, the J call TRBJ1-4, with 7 bases matching TRBD1. With V trimmed by 4 bases and J by 4 bases, 6 bases remained unmatched. CDR3 size: 15 residues. Per germline, CDR1 LGHNA and CDR2 YNFKEQ.

The CDR3 region has the DNA TGCGCCAGCAGCGGACCCGGTGGACAGGGTTTCGAGCAGTACTTC. Amino acids: CASSGPGGQGFEQYF. The genes are TRBV5-1 and TRBJ2-7; TRBD1 matches at 8 bases. The germline CDR1 and CDR2 sequences are SGHRS and YFSETQ. V was clipped by 4 bases and J by 6 bases; unmatched bases: 12. The CDR3 is made up of 15 amino acids.

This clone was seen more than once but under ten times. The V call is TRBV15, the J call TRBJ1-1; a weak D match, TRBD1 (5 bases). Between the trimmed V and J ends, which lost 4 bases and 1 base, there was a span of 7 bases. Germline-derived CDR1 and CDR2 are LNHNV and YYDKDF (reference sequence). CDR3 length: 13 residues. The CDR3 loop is CATSTQENTEAFF. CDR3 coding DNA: TGTGCCACCAGCACACAGGAGAACACTGAAGCTTTCTTT. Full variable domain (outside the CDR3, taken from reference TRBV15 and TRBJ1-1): DAMVIQNPRYQVTQFGKPVTLSCSQTLNHNVMYWYQQKSSQAPKLLFHYYDKDFNNEADTPDNFQSRRPNTSFCFLDIRSPGLGDTAMYLCATSTQENTEAFFGQGTRLTVV.

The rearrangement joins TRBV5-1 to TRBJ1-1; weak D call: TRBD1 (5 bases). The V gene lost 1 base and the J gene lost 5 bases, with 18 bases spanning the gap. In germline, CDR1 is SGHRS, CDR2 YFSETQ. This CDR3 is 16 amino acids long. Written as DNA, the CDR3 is TGCGCCAGCAGCTTGAGCGGGGCGGAAGGAGGGACTGAAGCTTTCTTT. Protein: CASSLSGAEGGTEAFF.

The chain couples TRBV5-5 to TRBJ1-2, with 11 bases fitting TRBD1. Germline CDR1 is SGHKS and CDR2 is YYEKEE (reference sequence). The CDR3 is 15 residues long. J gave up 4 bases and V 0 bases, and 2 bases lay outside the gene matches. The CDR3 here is CASSLDGTGGYGYTF. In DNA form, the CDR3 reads TGTGCCAGCAGCTTGGACGGGACAGGGGGCTATGGCTACACCTTC.

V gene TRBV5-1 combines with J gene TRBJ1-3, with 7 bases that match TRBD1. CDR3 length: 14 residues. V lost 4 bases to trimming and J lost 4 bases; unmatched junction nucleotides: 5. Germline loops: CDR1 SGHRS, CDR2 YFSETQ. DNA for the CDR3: TGCGCCAGCAGCACGACAGGGAACGGAAACACCATATATTTT. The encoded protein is CASSTTGNGNTIYF.

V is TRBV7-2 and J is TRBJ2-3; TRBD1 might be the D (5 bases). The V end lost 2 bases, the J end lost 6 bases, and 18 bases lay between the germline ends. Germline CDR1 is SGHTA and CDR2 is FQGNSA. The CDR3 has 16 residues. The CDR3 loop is CASSLMGGARADTQYF. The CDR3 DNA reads TGTGCCAGCAGCTTAATGGGTGGGGCTCGGGCTGATACGCAGTATTTT. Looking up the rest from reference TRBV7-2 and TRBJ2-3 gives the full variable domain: GAGVSQSPSNKVTEKGKDVELRCDPISGHTALYWYRQSLGQGLEFLIYFQGNSAPDKSGLPSDRFSAERTGGSVSTLTIQRTQQEDSAVYLCASSLMGGARADTQYFGPGTRLTVL.

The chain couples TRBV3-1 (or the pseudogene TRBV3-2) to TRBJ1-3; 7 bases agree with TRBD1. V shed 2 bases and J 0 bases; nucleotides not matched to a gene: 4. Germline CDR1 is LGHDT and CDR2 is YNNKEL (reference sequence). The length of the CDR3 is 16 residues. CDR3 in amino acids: CASSQQQGTSGNTIYF. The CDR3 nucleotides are TGTGCCAGCAGCCAACAACAGGGGACCTCTGGAAACACCATATATTTT.

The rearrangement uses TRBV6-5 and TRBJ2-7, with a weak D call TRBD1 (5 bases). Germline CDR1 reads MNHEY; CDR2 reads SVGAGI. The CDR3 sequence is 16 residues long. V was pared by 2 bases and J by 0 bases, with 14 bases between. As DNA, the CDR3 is TGTGCCAGCAGTTACGGGTCGGACAAGAGCTCCTACGAGCAGTACTTC. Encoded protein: CASSYGSDKSSYEQYF.

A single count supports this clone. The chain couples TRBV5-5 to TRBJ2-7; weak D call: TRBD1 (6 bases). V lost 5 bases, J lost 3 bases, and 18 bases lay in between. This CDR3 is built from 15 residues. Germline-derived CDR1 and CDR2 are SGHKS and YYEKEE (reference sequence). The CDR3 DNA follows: TGTGCCAGCAGACAGGACAGTAGTAACTTCTACGAGCAGTACTTC. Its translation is CASRQDSSNFYEQYF.

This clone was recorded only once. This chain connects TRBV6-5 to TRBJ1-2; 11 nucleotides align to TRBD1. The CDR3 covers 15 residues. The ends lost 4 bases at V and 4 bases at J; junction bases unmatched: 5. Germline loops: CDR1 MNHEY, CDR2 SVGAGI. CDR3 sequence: CASSLGQGVGYGYTF. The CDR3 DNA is TGTGCCAGCAGTTTGGGACAGGGGGTCGGCTATGGCTACACCTTC.

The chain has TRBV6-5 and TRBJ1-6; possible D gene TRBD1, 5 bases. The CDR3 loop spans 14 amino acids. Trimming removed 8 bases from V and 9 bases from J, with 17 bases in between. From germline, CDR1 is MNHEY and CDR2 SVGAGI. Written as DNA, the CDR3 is TGTGCCAGCCTGCTTCAGGGTGGGATTTCACCCCTCCACTTT. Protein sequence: CASLLQGGISPLHF.

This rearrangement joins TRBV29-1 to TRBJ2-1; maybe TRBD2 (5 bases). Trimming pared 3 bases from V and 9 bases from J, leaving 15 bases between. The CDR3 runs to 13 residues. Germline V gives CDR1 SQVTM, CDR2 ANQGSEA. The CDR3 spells CSVERATGGEQFF. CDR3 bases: TGCAGCGTTGAGAGGGCCACGGGCGGTGAGCAGTTCTTC.

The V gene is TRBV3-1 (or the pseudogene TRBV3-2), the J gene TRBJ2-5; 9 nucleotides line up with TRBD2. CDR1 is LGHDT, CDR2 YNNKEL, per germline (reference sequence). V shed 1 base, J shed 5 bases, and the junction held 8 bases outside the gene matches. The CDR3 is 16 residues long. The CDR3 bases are TGTGCCAGCAGCCAAGTTGGCGGGGGGGCCCTTGAGACCCAGTACTTC. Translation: CASSQVGGGALETQYF.

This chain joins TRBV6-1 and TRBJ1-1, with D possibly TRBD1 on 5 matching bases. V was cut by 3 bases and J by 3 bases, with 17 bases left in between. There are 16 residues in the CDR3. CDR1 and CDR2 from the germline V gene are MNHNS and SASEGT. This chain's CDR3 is CASSEMRFRADTEAFF. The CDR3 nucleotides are TGTGCCAGCAGTGAGATGAGGTTCAGGGCCGACACTGAAGCTTTCTTT.